This T cell receptor (beta chain) was recorded in a study of blood T cell repertoires in COVID-19. TCRdb keeps only in-frame clones here, not all; method: immunoSEQ multiplex PCR. The sample lists about 80,000 clones, about four fifths occurring once. The CDR3 length is 18 residues. Germline-derived CDR1 and CDR2 are SEHNR and FQNEAQ (reference sequence). With 5 bases clipped from V and 3 bases from J, the junction kept 12 bases outside the gene matches. The sequence was collected from a man older than 75 with active or convalescent COVID-19. V and J are TRBV7-9 and TRBJ2-1, with 11 nucleotides matching TRBD2. The sequenced sample was peripheral blood. The CDR3, as DNA: TGTGCCAGCAGCCGGGACAGATCTAGCGGGAGGAACTACAATGAGCAGTTCTTC. It specifies CASSRDRSSGRNYNEQFF.